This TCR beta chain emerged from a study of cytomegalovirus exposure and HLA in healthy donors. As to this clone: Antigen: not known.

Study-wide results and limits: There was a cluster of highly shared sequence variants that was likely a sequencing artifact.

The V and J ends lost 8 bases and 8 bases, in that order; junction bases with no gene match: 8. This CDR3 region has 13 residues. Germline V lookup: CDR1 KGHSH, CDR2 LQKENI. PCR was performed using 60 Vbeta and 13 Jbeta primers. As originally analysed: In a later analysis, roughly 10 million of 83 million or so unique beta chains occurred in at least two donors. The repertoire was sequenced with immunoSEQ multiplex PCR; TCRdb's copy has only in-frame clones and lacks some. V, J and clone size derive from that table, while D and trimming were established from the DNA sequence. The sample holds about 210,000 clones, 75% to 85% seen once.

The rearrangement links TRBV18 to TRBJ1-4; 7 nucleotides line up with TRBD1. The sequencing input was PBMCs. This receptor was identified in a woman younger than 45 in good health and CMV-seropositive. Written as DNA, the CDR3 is TGTGCCAGCGCTCGACAGGGCTGGGAAAAACTGTTTTTT. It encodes CASARQGWEKLFF. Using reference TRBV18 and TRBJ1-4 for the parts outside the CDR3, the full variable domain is NAGVMQNPRHLVRRRGQEARLRCSPMKGHSHVYWYRQLPEEGLKFMVYLQKENIIDESGMPKERFSAEFPKEGPSILRIQQVVRGDSAAYFCASARQGWEKLFFGSGTQLSVL.